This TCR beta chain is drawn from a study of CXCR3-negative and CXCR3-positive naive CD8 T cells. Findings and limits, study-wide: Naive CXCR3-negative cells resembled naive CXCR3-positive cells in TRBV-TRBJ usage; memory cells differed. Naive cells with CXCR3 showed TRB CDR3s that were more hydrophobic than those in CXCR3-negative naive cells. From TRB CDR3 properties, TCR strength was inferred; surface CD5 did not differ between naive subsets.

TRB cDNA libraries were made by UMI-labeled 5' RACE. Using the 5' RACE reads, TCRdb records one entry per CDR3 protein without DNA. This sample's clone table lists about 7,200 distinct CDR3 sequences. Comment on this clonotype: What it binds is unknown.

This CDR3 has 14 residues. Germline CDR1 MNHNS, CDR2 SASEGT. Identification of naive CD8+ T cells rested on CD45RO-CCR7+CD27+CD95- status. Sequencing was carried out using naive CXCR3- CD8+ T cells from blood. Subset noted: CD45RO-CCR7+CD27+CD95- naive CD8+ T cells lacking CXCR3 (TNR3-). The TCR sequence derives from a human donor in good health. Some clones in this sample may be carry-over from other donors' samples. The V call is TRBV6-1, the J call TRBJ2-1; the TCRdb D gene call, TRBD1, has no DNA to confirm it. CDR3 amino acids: CASSHRDPSSEQFF.